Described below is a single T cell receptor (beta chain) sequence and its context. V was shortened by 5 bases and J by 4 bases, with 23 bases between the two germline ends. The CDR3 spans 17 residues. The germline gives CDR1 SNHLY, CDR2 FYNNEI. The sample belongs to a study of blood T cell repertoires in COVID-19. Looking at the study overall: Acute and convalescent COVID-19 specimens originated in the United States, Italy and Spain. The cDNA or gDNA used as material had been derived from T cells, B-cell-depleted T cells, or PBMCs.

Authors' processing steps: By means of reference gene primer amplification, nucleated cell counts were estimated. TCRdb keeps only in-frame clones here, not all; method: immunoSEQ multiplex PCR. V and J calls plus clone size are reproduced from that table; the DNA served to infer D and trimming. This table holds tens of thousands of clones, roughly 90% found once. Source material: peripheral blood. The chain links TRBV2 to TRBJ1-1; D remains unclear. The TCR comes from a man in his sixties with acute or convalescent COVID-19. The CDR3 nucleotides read TGTGCCAGCAGTCTACCAATTATTGAGTCCTGGAGCACTGAAGCTTTCTTT. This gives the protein CASSLPIIESWSTEAFF.